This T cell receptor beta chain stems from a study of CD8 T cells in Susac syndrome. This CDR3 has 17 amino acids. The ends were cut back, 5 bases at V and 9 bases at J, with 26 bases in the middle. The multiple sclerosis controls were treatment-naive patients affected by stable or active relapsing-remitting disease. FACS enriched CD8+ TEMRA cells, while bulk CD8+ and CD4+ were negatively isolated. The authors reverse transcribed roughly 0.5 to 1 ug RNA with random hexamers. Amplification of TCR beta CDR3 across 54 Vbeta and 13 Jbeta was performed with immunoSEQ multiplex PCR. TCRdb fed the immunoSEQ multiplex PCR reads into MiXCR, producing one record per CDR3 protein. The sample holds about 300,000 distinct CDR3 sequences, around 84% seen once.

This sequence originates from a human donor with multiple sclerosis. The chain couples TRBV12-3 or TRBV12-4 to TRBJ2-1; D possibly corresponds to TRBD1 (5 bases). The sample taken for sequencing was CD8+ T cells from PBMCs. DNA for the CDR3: TGTGCCAGCAGTCATAGTTTGGACGTACCCCGAAGGGGTGAGCAGTTCTTC. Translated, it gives CASSHSLDVPRRGEQFF.